The clone carrying this T cell receptor (beta chain) was found many times. Its cognate antigen is unknown. RNA transcripts were the template, and TCR beta CDR3 regions were amplified from them. The library came from an HTBI-primed first-round RT-PCR and a second-round multiplex PCR. TCRdb used MiXCR to reprocess the multiplex PCR reads, holding one entry per CDR3 protein. The table lists 500,000 to 800,000 distinct CDR3 sequences, about two fifths of them singletons. The sample comes from a study of Graves' ophthalmopathy and Graves' hyperthyroidism. Regarding the study as a whole: Detection in blood was also observed for most expanded thyroid clonotypes above 0.001 frequency.

The CDR3 consists of 15 residues. CDR1 and CDR2 (germline): SGHTA, FQGNSA. Deletions cut 6 bases from V and 4 bases from J, with 18 bases between. This chain connects TRBV7-2 to TRBJ1-1, with D tentatively TRBD1 (5 bases). The sample was peripheral blood. This TCR was recovered from an adult man with Graves' ophthalmopathy. DNA of the CDR3: TGTGCCAGCAGGGATTCTTCGGGGGGTATCACTGAAGCTTTCTTT. This sequence encodes CASRDSSGGITEAFF.